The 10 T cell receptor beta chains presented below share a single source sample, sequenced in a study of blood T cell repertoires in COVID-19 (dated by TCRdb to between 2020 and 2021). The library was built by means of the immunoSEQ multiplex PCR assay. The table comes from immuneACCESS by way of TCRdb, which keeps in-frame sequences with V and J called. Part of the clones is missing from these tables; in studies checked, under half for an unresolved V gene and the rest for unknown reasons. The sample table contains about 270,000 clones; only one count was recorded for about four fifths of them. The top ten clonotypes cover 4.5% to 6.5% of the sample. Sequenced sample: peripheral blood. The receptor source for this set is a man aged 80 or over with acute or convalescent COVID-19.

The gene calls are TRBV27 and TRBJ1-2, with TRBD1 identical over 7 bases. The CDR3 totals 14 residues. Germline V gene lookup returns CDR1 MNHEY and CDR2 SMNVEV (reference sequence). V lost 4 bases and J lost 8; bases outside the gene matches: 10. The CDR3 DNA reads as TGTGCCAGCAGTTCCTACCCGACAGGGACGGGCTACACCTTC. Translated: CASSSYPTGTGYTF.

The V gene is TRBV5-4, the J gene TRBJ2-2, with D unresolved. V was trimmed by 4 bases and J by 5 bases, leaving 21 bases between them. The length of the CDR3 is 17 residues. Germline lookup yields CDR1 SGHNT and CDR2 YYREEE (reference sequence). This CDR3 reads CASSRKRDSQGTGELFF. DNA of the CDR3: TGTGCCAGCAGCAGAAAACGTGACTCCCAAGGAACCGGGGAGCTGTTTTTT.

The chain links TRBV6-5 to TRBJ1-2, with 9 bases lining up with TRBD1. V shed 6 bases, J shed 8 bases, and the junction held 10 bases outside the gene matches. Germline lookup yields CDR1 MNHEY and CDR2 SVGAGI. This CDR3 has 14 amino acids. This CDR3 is CASRRTGDVRGYTF. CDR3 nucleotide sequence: TGTGCCAGCAGACGGACAGGGGACGTTCGAGGCTACACCTTC.

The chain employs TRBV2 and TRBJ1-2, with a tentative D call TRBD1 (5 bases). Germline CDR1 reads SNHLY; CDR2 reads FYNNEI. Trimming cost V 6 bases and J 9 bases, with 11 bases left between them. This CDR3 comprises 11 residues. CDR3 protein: CASRGGTRYTF. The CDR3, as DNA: TGTGCCAGCAGGGGGGGAACTCGCTACACCTTC.

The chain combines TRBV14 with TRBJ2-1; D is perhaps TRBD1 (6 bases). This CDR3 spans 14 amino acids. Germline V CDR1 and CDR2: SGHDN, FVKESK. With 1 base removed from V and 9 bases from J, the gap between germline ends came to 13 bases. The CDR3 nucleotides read TGTGCCAGCAGCCAAGTTCCAGCAGGGGTTGAGCAGTTCTTC. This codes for CASSQVPAGVEQFF.

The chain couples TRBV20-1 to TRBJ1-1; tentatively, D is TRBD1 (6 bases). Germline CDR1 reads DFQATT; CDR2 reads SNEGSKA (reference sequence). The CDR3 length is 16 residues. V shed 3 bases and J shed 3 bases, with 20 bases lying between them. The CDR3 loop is CSASPALGQGYTEAFF. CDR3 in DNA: TGCAGTGCTAGTCCGGCCCTAGGTCAGGGGTACACTGAAGCTTTCTTT.

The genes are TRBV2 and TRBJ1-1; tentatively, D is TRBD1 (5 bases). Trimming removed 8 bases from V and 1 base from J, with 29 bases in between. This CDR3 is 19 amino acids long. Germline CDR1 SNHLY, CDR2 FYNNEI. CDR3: CASFGDSKISQTKNTEAFF. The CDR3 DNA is TGTGCCAGCTTCGGGGACTCGAAGATATCTCAAACGAAGAACACTGAAGCTTTCTTT.

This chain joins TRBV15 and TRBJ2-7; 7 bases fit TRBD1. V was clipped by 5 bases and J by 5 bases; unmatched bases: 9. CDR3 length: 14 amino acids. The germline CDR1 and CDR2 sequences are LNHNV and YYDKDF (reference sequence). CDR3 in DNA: TGTGCCACCAGCCCACGACAGGGTCTGGACGAGCAGTACTTC. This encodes CATSPRQGLDEQYF.

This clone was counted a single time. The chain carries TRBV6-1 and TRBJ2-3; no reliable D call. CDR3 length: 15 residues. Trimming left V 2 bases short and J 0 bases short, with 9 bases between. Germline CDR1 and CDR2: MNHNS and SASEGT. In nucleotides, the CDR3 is TGTGCCAGCAGTGAAAGGAGACCGAGCACAGATACGCAGTATTTT. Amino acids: CASSERRPSTDTQYF.

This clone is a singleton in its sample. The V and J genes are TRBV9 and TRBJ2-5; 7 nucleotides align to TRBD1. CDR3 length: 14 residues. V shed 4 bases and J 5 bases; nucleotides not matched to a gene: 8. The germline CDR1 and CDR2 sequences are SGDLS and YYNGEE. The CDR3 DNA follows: TGTGCCAGCAGCACGGGACAGCCTGCGGAGACCCAGTACTTC. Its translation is CASSTGQPAETQYF.